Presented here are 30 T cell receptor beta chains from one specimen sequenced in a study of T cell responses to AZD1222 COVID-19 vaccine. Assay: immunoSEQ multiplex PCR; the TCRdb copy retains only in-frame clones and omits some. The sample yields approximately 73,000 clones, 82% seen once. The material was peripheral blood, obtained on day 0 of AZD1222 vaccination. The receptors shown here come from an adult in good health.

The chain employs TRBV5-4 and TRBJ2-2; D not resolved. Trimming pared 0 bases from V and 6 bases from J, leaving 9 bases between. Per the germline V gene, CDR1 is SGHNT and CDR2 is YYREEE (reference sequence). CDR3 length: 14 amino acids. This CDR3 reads CASSLGGYAGELFF. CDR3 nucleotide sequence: TGTGCCAGCAGCTTGGGGGGATACGCCGGGGAGCTGTTTTTT. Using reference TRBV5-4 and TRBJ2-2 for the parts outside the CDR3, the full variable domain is ETGVTQSPTHLIKTRGQQVTLRCSSQSGHNTVSWYQQALGQGPQFIFQYYREEENGRGNFPPRFSGLQFPNYSSELNVNALELDDSALYLCASSLGGYAGELFFGEGSRLTVL.

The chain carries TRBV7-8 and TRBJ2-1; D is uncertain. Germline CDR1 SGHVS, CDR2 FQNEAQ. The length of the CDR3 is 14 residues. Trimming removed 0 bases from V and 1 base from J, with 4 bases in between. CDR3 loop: CASSLAGSYNEQFF. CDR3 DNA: TGTGCCAGCAGCTTAGCGGGATCCTACAATGAGCAGTTCTTC.

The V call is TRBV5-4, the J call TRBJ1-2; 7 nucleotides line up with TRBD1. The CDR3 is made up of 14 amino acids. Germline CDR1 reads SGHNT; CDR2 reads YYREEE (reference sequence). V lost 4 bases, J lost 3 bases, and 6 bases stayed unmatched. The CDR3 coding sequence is TGTGCCAGCAGCCGACCGGACAGGTACTATGGCTACACCTTC. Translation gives CASSRPDRYYGYTF.

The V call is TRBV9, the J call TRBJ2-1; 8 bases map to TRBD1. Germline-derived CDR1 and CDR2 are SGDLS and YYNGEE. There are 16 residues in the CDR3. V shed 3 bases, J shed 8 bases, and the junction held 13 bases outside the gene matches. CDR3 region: CASSARTGSYYHEQFF. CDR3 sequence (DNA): TGTGCCAGCAGCGCCCGGACAGGGTCTTATTACCATGAGCAGTTCTTC.

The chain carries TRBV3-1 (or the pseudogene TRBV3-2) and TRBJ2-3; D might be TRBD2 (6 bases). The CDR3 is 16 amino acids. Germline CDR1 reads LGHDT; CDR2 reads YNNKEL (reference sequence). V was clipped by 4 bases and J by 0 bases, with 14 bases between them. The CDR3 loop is CASSRRGAGSTDTQYF. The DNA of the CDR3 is TGTGCCAGCAGCCGCCGGGGAGCGGGTAGCACAGATACGCAGTATTTT.

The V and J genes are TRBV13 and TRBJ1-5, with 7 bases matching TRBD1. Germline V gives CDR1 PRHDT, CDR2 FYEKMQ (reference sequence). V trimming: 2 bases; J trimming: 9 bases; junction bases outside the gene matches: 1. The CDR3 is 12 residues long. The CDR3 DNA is TGTGCCAGCAGCTTACAGGGGGGGCCCCAGCATTTT. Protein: CASSLQGGPQHF.

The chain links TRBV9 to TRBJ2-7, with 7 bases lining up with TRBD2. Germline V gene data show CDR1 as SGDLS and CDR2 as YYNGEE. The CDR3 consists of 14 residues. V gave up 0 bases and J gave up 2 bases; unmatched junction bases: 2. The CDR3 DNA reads TGTGCCAGCAGCGTAGATGCGGGAGCCTACGAGCAGTACTTC. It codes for CASSVDAGAYEQYF.

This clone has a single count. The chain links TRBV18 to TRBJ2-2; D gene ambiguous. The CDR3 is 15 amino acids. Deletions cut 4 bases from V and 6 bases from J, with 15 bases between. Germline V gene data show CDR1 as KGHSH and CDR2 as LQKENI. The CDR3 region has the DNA TGTGCCAGCTCACTGGCCCCCTCGGTCGCCGGGGAGCTGTTTTTT. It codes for CASSLAPSVAGELFF.

CDR3 in DNA: TGTGCCAGCAGTGAATATAGGGGGGTAGCGGGCAATGAGCAGTTCTTC. Protein product: CASSEYRGVAGNEQFF. The chain has TRBV25-1 and TRBJ2-1, with a possible D match to TRBD2 (7 bases). Trimming pared 0 bases from V and 6 bases from J, leaving 15 bases between. This CDR3 has 16 residues. Germline V gene sequence: CDR1 MGHDK, CDR2 SYGVNS.

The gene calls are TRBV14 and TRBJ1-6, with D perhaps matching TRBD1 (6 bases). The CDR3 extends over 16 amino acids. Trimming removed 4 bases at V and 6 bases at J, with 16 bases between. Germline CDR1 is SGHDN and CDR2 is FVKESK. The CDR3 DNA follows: TGTGCCAGCAGCCCAGCACAGGACAGAGCTAATTCACCCCTCCACTTT. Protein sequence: CASSPAQDRANSPLHF.

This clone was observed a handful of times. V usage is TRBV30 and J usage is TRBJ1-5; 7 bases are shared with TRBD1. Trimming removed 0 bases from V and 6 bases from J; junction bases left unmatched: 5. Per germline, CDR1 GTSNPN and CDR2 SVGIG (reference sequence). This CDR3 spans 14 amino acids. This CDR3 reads CAWSVKGGGQPQHF. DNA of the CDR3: TGTGCCTGGAGTGTTAAAGGGGGCGGTCAGCCCCAGCATTTT.

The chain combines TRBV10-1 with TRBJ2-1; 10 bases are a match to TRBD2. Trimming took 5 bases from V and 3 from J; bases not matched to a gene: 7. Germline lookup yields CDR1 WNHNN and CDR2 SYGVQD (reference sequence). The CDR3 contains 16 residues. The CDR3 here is CASSQTSGMGYNEQFF. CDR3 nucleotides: TGCGCCAGCAGTCAAACTAGCGGGATGGGCTACAATGAGCAGTTCTTC.

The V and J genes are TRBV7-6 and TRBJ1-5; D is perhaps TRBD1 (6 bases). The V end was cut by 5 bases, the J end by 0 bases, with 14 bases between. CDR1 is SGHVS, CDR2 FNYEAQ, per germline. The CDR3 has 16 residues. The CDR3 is CASSARTASSNQPQHF. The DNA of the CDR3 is TGTGCCAGCAGCGCCCGGACAGCCTCTAGCAATCAGCCCCAGCATTTT.

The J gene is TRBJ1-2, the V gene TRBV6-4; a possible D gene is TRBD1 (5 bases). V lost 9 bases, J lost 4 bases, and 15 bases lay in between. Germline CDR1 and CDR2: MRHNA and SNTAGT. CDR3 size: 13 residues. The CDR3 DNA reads TGTGCCAGTCCTCTATGGGGGTGCTATGGCTACACCTTC. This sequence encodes CASPLWGCYGYTF.

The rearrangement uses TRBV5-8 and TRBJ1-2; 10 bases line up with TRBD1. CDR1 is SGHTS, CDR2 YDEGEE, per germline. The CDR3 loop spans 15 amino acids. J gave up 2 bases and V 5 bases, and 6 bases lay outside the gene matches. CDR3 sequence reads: CASSEPGQGNYGYTF. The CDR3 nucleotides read TGTGCCAGCAGTGAACCGGGACAGGGGAACTATGGCTACACCTTC.

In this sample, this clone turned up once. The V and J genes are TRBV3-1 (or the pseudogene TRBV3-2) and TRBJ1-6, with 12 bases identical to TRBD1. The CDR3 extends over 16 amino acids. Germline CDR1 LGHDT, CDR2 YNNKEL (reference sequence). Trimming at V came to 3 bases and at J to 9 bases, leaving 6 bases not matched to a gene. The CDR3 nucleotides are TGTGCCAGCAGCCACGCAGGGACAGGGGGCTTTTCACCCCTCCACTTT. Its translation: CASSHAGTGGFSPLHF.

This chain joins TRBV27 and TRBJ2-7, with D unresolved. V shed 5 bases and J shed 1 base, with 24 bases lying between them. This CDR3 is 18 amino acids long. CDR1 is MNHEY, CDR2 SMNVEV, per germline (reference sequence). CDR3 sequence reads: CASSPRTLMTDGSYEQYF. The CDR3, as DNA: TGTGCCAGCAGTCCCCGTACCCTGATGACGGACGGGTCCTACGAGCAGTACTTC.

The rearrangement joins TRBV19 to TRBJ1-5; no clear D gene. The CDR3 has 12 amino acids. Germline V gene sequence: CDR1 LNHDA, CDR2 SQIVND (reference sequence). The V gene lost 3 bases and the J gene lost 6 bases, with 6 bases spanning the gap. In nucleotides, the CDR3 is TGTGCCAGTAGTATTCTTTTTCAGCCCCAGCATTTT. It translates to CASSILFQPQHF. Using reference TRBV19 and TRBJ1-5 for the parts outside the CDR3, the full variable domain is DGGITQSPKYLFRKEGQNVTLSCEQNLNHDAMYWYRQDPGQGLRLIYYSQIVNDFQKGDIAEGYSVSREKKESFPLTVTSAQKNPTAFYLCASSILFQPQHFGDGTRLSIL.

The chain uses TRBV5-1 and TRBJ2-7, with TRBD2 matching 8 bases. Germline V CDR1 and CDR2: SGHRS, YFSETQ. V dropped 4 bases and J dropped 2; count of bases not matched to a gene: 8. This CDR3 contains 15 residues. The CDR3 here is CASSGGGGSTYEQYF. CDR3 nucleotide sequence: TGCGCCAGCAGCGGAGGCGGGGGGTCAACCTACGAGCAGTACTTC.

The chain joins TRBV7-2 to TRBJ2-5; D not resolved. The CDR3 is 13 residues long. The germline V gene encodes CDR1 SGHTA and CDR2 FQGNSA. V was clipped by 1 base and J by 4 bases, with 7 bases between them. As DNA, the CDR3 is TGTGCCAGCAGCTTAGGGGGTAGAGAGACCCAGTACTTC. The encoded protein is CASSLGGRETQYF.

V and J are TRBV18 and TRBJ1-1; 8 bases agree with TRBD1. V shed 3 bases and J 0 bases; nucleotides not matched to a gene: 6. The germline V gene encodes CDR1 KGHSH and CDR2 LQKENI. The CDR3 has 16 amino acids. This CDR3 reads CASSPGQGSMNTEAFF. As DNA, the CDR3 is TGTGCCAGCTCACCCGGACAGGGCAGCATGAACACTGAAGCTTTCTTT.

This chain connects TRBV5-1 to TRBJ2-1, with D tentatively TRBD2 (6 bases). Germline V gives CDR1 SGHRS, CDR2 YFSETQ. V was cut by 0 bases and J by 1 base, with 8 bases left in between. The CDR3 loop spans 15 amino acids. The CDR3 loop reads CASSLGAGSYNEQFF. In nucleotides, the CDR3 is TGCGCCAGCAGCTTGGGGGCGGGGTCCTACAATGAGCAGTTCTTC.

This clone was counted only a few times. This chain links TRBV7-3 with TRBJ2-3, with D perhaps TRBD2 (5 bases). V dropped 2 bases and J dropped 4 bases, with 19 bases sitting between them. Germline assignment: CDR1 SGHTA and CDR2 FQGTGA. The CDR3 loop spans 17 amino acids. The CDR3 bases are TGTGCCAGCAGCTTAGGTGGGTCCCTGGCGGGCCCAGATACGCAGTATTTT. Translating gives CASSLGGSLAGPDTQYF.

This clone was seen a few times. The CDR3 loop reads CASSFIDGNTQYF. The CDR3 DNA is TGTGCCAGCAGTTTTATCGACGGGAATACGCAGTATTTT. The genes are TRBV27 and TRBJ2-3; weak D call: TRBD2 (5 bases). Germline CDR1 is MNHEY and CDR2 is SMNVEV (reference sequence). This CDR3 region has 13 residues. V lost 3 bases and J 7 bases, leaving 11 bases between the germline ends.

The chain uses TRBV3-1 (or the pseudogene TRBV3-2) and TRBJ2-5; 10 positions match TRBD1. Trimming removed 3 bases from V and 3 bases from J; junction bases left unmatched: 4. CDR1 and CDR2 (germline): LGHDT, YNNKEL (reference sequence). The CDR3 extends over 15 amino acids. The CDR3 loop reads CASSHTGTGEETQYF. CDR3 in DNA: TGTGCCAGCAGCCATACCGGGACAGGGGAAGAGACCCAGTACTTC.

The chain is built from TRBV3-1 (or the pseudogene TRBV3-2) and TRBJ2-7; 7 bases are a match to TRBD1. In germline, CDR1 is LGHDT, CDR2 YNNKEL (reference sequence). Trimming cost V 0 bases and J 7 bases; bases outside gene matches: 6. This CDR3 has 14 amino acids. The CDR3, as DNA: TGTGCCAGCAGCCAAGATCAGGGGGTGGGGGAGCAGTACTTC. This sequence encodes CASSQDQGVGEQYF.

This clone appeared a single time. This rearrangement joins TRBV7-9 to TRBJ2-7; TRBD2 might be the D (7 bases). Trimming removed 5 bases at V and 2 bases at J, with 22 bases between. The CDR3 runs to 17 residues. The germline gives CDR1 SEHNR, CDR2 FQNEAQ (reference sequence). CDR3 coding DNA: TGTGCCAGCAGCACCCACAGGGAGGGGGGACGAGCCTACGAGCAGTACTTC. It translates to CASSTHREGGRAYEQYF.

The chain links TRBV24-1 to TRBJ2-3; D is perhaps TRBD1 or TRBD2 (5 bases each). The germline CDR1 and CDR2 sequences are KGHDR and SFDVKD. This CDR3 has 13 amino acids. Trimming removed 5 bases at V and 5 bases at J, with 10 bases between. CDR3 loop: CATSVPGRDTQYF. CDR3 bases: TGTGCCACCAGTGTGCCGGGGCGAGATACGCAGTATTTT.

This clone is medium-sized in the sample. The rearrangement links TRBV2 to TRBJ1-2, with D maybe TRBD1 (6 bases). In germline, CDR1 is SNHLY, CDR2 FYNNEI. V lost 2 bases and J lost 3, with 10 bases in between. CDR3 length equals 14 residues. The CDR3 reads CASSEQGLDYGYTF. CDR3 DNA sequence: TGTGCCAGCAGTGAACAGGGGTTGGACTATGGCTACACCTTC.

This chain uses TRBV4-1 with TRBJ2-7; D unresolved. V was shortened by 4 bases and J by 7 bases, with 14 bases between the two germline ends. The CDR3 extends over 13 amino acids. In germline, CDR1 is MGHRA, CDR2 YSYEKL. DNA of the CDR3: TGCGCCAGCAGCCCCGTTGCCCGTGGGGAGCAGTACTTC. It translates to CASSPVARGEQYF.